The 18 T cell receptor beta chains in this list originate from one sample, sequenced in a study of blood T cell repertoires in COVID-19. TCRdb's table, derived via immunoSEQ multiplex PCR, lists solely in-frame clones and lacks some. The sample holds approximately 110,000 clones, around 85% seen once. The material sequenced was peripheral blood. The receptors come from a woman of 80 years or more with COVID-19, enrolled during active disease.

This clone was counted once. V gene TRBV4-2 combines with J gene TRBJ2-3, with 8 bases lining up with TRBD2. With 0 bases clipped from V and 5 bases from J, the junction kept 10 bases outside the gene matches. CDR1 and CDR2 from the germline V gene are LGHNA and YNFKEQ. The CDR3 is 17 amino acids. CDR3 region: CASSQDYGGTRVDTQYF. The CDR3 nucleotides are TGTGCCAGCAGCCAAGATTACGGTGGGACTAGGGTAGATACGCAGTATTTT.

The chain has TRBV19 and TRBJ1-1; D perhaps matches TRBD1 (5 bases). CDR1 and CDR2 from the germline V gene are LNHDA and SQIVND (reference sequence). The CDR3 extends over 17 amino acids. V dropped 3 bases and J dropped 0 bases, with 17 bases sitting between them. The DNA of the CDR3 is TGTGCCAGTAGTATTCTACGAGGGACTTCAATGAACACTGAAGCTTTCTTT. This gives the protein CASSILRGTSMNTEAFF.

The chain recombines TRBV7-3 with TRBJ1-1; TRBD1 matches 7 bases. With V trimmed by 5 bases and J by 2 bases, 5 bases remained unmatched. This CDR3 is 14 amino acids long. Germline lookup yields CDR1 SGHTA and CDR2 FQGTGA. In DNA form, the CDR3 reads TGTGCCAGCAGCGCTACAGGGGAAAACACTGAAGCTTTCTTT. Encoded protein: CASSATGENTEAFF.

The gene calls are TRBV7-2 and TRBJ1-4; 9 positions agree with TRBD1. Losses at the gene ends were 5 bases for V and 3 bases for J; bases not matched to a gene: 16. This CDR3 contains 19 residues. Germline V CDR1 and CDR2: SGHTA, FQGNSA. This CDR3 is CASSRPWDRDSIANEKLFF. DNA of the CDR3: TGTGCCAGCAGCAGGCCTTGGGACAGGGATTCTATTGCTAATGAAAAACTGTTTTTT. Full variable domain (rest looked up from reference TRBV7-2 and TRBJ1-4): GAGVSQSPSNKVTEKGKDVELRCDPISGHTALYWYRQSLGQGLEFLIYFQGNSAPDKSGLPSDRFSAERTGGSVSTLTIQRTQQEDSAVYLCASSRPWDRDSIANEKLFFGSGTQLSVL.

This chain joins TRBV4-2 and TRBJ2-2; D gene ambiguous. Deletions cut 0 bases from V and 1 base from J, with 12 bases between. This CDR3 region has 17 residues. CDR1 LGHNA and CDR2 YNFKEQ come from the germline V gene. The CDR3 sequence is CASSQDLFPGNTGELFF. The CDR3 region has the DNA TGTGCCAGCAGCCAAGATCTCTTTCCGGGGAACACCGGGGAGCTGTTTTTT.

The rearrangement uses TRBV6-6 and TRBJ2-1; TRBD2 is a possible D gene (6 bases). V was shortened by 2 bases and J by 13 bases, with 15 bases between the two germline ends. This CDR3 has 13 amino acids. Germline loops: CDR1 MNHNY, CDR2 SVGAGI (reference sequence). CDR3 sequence (DNA): TGTGCCAGCAGTTACATGACTAGTTACTTCCAGTTCTTC. This translates into CASSYMTSYFQFF.

V is TRBV7-9 and J is TRBJ2-6; D is perhaps TRBD1 (5 bases). The CDR3 has 17 amino acids. Looked up from germline, CDR1 is SEHNR and CDR2 is FQNEAQ (reference sequence). Between the trimmed V and J ends, which lost 7 bases and 0 bases, there was a span of 16 bases. The CDR3 DNA follows: TGTGCCAGCACCATTCCGACAGTCTTCTCTGGGGCCAACGTCCTGACTTTC. It specifies CASTIPTVFSGANVLTF.

CDR3 sequence reads: CASSYRTGGMNTGELFF. CDR3 sequence (DNA): TGTGCCAGCAGTTACCGAACGGGCGGGATGAACACCGGGGAGCTGTTTTTT. The rearrangement links TRBV27 to TRBJ2-2; D may be TRBD2 (6 bases). The CDR3 contains 17 residues. Germline V gene sequence: CDR1 MNHEY, CDR2 SMNVEV (reference sequence). Trimming took off 4 bases at V and 1 base at J, with 16 bases between the two ends.

The chain combines TRBV10-3 with TRBJ2-3, with 8 bases fitting TRBD2. V was clipped by 0 bases and J by 6 bases; unmatched bases: 5. The CDR3 loop spans 15 amino acids. Germline V gene data show CDR1 as ENHRY and CDR2 as SYGVKD. CDR3 protein: CAISESAGAGDTQYF. The CDR3 DNA is TGTGCCATCAGTGAGTCAGCGGGAGCAGGGGATACGCAGTATTTT.

The chain employs TRBV28 and TRBJ1-1; D not resolved. Per germline, CDR1 MDHEN and CDR2 SYDVKM. V was cut by 7 bases and J by 0 bases, with 12 bases left in between. This CDR3 spans 14 amino acids. The CDR3 reads CASKGGLMNTEAFF. The CDR3 DNA is TGTGCCAGCAAAGGCGGCCTGATGAACACTGAAGCTTTCTTT.

Concerning this clone: Likely a read error: the CDR3 ends without its conserved phenylalanine or tryptophan. The DNA is left out, because the CDR3 cannot be placed on it with certainty; the CDR3 is given as TCRdb lists it. J is TRBJ2-7 and V is TRBV7-4; TRBD2 was called by the table and not checked on the DNA. With termini counted, the CDR3 has 11 amino acids. Germline assignment: CDR1 SGHVT and CDR2 SQSDAQ. The CDR3 loop reads CASSFRTSGRR.

This clone showed up just once. CDR3 sequence (DNA): TGTGCCAGCAGTTACACCGGGGGTAGCAATCAGCCCCAGCATTTT. Translated: CASSYTGGSNQPQHF. This chain joins TRBV6-2 or TRBV6-3 and TRBJ1-5; D might be TRBD1 (5 bases). This CDR3 region has 15 residues. The V gene's germline CDR1 is MNHEY and CDR2 SVGEGT. Trimming pared 2 bases from V and 0 bases from J, leaving 8 bases between.

The chain uses TRBV28 and TRBJ2-7; TRBD2 matches 9 bases. V was clipped by 2 bases and J by 7 bases; unmatched bases: 12. The length of the CDR3 is 16 residues. Germline lookup yields CDR1 MDHEN and CDR2 SYDVKM. CDR3 DNA sequence: TGTGCCAGCAGTTTAGCTGCGGGAGGGTCCTCGGGGGAGCAGTACTTC. Translation gives CASSLAAGGSSGEQYF.

This chain joins TRBV7-7 and TRBJ2-1; D not resolved. CDR3 size: 14 residues. The germline CDR1 and CDR2 sequences are SSHAT and FNYEAQ (reference sequence). Trimming stripped 5 bases from V and 5 bases from J, with 13 bases between. The DNA for the CDR3 is TGTGCCAGCAGCCCGCACGTCGGAGACAATGAGCAGTTCTTC. Translating gives CASSPHVGDNEQFF.

The chain combines TRBV28 with TRBJ2-3; D gene unclear. CDR1 is MDHEN and CDR2 is SYDVKM in the germline V gene. Trimming took 1 base from V and 1 from J, leaving 12 bases between them. CDR3 length: 16 residues. CDR3 protein: CASSLSRSFGTDTQYF. DNA of the CDR3: TGTGCCAGCAGTTTATCCAGATCTTTCGGCACAGATACGCAGTATTTT.

The chain recombines TRBV7-9 with TRBJ2-7; 11 bases match TRBD2. There are 19 residues in the CDR3. The J segment lost 2 bases and the V segment lost 1 base, leaving 13 bases of the junction unmatched. Germline V gives CDR1 SEHNR, CDR2 FQNEAQ (reference sequence). The DNA of the CDR3 is TGTGCCAGCAGCTTAGACGCCGTTAGCGGGAGGGCCGGCGCCTACGAGCAGTACTTC. Its translation is CASSLDAVSGRAGAYEQYF.

The rearrangement links TRBV5-3 to TRBJ1-2, with D possibly TRBD1 on 6 matching bases. TRBV5-3 qualifies as an ORF whose function is uncertain. Trimming removed 2 bases at V and 5 bases at J, with 13 bases between. This CDR3 region has 14 residues. DNA for the CDR3: TGTGCCAGAAGCTTCCGAGGGGGAGAGTATGGCTACACCTTC. Translated, it gives CARSFRGGEYGYTF.

The chain combines TRBV18 with TRBJ1-5, with 9 bases matching TRBD1. Trimming cost V 6 bases and J 6 bases; bases outside gene matches: 9. The V gene's germline CDR1 is KGHSH and CDR2 LQKENI. CDR3 length equals 15 residues. CDR3 sequence (DNA): TGTGCCAGCTCGCCGGGACAGGGCTCGAGTCAGCCCCAGCATTTT. Amino acid sequence: CASSPGQGSSQPQHF.